The sequence of this T cell receptor (beta chain) was determined in a study of T cell responses to AZD1222 COVID-19 vaccine. Across the whole study: Samples with a second dose at about 4 or about 12 weeks were pooled together.

Details on this clone: Its specificity is not known.

Study observations and caveats: At baseline, just five to seven AZD1222 recipients tested seropositive. Spike-specific TCR depth and breadth grew after two AZD1222 doses.

J gave up 9 bases and V 0 bases, and 9 bases lay outside the gene matches. Looked up from germline, CDR1 is SGDLS and CDR2 is YYNGEE. The length of the CDR3 is 15 residues. Sequencing was performed with immunoSEQ multiplex PCR; in TCRdb, only in-frame clones are kept and a portion is missing. The repertoire has roughly 170,000 clones, roughly nine tenths of them found once; the top ten carry approximately 1.9%. The sequencing here drew on peripheral blood, taken on day 0 of AZD1222 vaccination. This chain joins TRBV9 and TRBJ2-1; the match to TRBD2 covers 7 bases. This TCR was sampled from an adult in good health. The CDR3 is CASSVVSSGSTEQFF. CDR3 bases: TGTGCCAGCAGCGTAGTGTCTAGCGGATCTACTGAGCAGTTCTTC.